The clone carrying this T cell receptor (beta chain) was seen at least ten times. Its antigen is undetermined. Constant-segment-primed 5'RACE gave TCR alpha and TCR beta cDNA libraries with sample barcodes and UMIs. TCRdb fed the 5' RACE reads into MiXCR, producing one record per CDR3 protein. This table has nearly 250,000 distinct CDR3 sequences, 15% appearing once. These data are taken from a study of T-cell memory formation after mild COVID-19. Study conclusions and caveats: While clones contracting from day 15 to 85 were balanced between CD4 and CD8, later expanders leaned CD4+. Cross-reactive memory seemingly joined, as some responding clones were found in pre-infection memory. Contracting CD4+ clones lay largely in CM and EM, with CD8+ ones residing in EMRA.

The sample was PBMCs or a T cell subset sorted from them (not recorded which). The clonotype originates from an adult woman who had mild COVID-19 (a few samples of this study predate the infection). Cell type and time point are not known.

The CDR3 coding sequence is TGTGCCACCAGCGGGACTAGCGGGATGAACGCAGATACGCAGTATTTT. It encodes CATSGTSGMNADTQYF. The chain is built from TRBV24-1 and TRBJ2-3; 13 nucleotides line up with TRBD2. Germline V lookup: CDR1 KGHDR, CDR2 SFDVKD. V shed 7 bases, J shed 4 bases, and the junction held 7 bases outside the gene matches. The CDR3 sequence is 16 residues long.